This T cell receptor beta chain was sequenced in a study of Graves' ophthalmopathy and Graves' hyperthyroidism. Study in general: Specimen type is peripheral blood, obtained at initial diagnosis before any treatment.

Remarks on this clonotype: Its antigen is unidentified.

The CDR3 has 14 amino acids. CDR1 is ENHRY, CDR2 SYGVKD, per germline. Trimming stripped 8 bases from V and 7 bases from J, with 17 bases between. Whole-study findings and limits: A classifier, a 13-signature model, separated ophthalmopathy from stable hyperthyroidism with approximately 88% sensitivity and about 82% specificity. The majority of expanded thyroid clonotypes above 0.001 frequency also occurred in blood.

As the template, RNA transcripts were used to amplify TCR beta CDR3 regions. The first round was an RT-PCR with HTBI primers, and the second round was a multiplex PCR. MiXCR, applied by TCRdb to the multiplex PCR reads, yields one record per CDR3 protein. The repertoire has approximately 700,000 distinct CDR3 sequences, approximately 40% of them found once; the top ten carry about 40%. Under 3 months in duration, the ophthalmopathy in affected donors had moderate-to-severe activity, CAS ≥3 and NOSPECS ≥4. V and J are TRBV10-3 and TRBJ1-4; D is perhaps TRBD1 (5 bases). The TCR comes from an adult man with Graves' ophthalmopathy. Input material: peripheral blood. This CDR3 is CAIEGEKGTEKLFF. The CDR3 nucleotides read TGTGCCATCGAAGGGGAAAAGGGAACTGAAAAACTGTTTTTT.